The 3 T cell receptor beta chains below come from one sample, sequenced in a study of glioma-infiltrating T cells. The iRepertoire nested amplicon-rescue multiplex PCR amplified TCR alpha and beta CDR3s from RNA. From the multiplex PCR reads, TCRdb called clonotypes with MiXCR, one entry per CDR3 protein. The sample includes 100,000 to 150,000 distinct CDR3 sequences, roughly 25% seen only once; the top ten take 13% to 15%. Sequenced sample: glioma tissue, nonneoplastic brain tissue, or PBMCs (not recorded which). These receptors were obtained from a human donor with low-grade glioma or glioblastoma, undergoing nonglioma brain surgery, or in good health (not recorded which).

In its sample, this clonotype was seen a few times. CDR3 coding DNA: TGTGCCAGCTCCGGACTAGCGGGAGGCGGCGGGACAGATACGCAGTATTTT. It encodes CASSGLAGGGGTDTQYF. This chain links TRBV19 with TRBJ2-3, with 14 positions matching TRBD2. Trimming cost V 9 bases and J 3 bases; bases outside gene matches: 11. Per the germline V gene, CDR1 is LNHDA and CDR2 is SQIVND (reference sequence). The CDR3 has 17 amino acids.

This clonotype has a count of ten or more. V gene TRBV7-2 combines with J gene TRBJ2-1, with TRBD1 matching 7 bases. The length of the CDR3 is 14 residues. The germline V gene has CDR1 SGHTA and CDR2 FQGNSA. The ends lost 3 bases at V and 10 bases at J; junction bases unmatched: 9. CDR3 nucleotides: TGTGCCAGCAGCTTTTCACCCGGGACAGACGAGCAGTTCTTC. Translating it yields CASSFSPGTDEQFF.

This clonotype was counted at least ten times. The chain uses TRBV24-1 and TRBJ2-1; no firm D call. Germline values: CDR1 KGHDR, CDR2 SFDVKD. V lost 3 bases and J 4 bases, leaving 12 bases between the germline ends. The CDR3 spans 15 residues. The CDR3 loop is CATSDVASLYNEQFF. CDR3 in DNA: TGTGCCACCAGTGATGTCGCCAGTTTGTACAATGAGCAGTTCTTC.